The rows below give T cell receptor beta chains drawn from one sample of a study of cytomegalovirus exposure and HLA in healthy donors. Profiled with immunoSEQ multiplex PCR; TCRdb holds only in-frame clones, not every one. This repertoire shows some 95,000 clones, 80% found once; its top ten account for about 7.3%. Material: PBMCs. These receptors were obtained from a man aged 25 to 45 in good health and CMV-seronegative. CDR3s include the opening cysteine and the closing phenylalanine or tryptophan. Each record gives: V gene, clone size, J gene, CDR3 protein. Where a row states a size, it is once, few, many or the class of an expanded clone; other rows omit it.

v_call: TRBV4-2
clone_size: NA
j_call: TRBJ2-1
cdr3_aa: CASSQDSGQGASYNEQFF

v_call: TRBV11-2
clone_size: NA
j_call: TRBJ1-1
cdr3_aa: CASSLQFSTEAFF

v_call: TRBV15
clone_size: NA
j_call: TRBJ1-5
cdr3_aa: CATSRKGASNQPQHF

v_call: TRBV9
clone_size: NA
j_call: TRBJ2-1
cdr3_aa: CASSVGGQGRYNEQFF

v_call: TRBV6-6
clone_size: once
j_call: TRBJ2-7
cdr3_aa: CASSYSDLADSYEQYF

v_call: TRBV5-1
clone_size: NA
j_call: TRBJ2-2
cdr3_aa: CASSLVGGPNTGELFF

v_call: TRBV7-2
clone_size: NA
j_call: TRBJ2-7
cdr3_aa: CASSRQGTYEQYF

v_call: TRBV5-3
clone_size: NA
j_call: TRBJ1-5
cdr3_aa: CARSKGQGTILSNQPQHF

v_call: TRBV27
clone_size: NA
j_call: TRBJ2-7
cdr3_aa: CASSFRDRPSYEQYF

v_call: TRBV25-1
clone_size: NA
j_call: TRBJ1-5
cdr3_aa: CASSEGTGRFDQPQHF

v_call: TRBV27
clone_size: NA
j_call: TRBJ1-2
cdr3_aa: CASSLGGDGGYTF

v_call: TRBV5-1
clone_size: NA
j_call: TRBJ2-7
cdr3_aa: CASSSGQGSYEQYF

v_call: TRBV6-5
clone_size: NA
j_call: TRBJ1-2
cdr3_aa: CASSSGQGLGGYTF

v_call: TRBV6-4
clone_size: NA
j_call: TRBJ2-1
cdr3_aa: CASSDAASGHNEQFF

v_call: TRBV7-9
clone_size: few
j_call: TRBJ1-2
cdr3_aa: CASSPRLREDGYTF

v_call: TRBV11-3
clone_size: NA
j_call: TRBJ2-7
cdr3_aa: CASSPGTLPGLTYEQYF

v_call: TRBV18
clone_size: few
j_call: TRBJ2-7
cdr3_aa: CASSSILLSDEQYF

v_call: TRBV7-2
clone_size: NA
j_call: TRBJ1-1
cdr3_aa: CASSPRHSLNTEAFF

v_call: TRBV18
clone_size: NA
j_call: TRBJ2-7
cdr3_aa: CASSPTGAYEQYF

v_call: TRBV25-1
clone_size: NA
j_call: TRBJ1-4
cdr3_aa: CASSERYRGTEKLFF

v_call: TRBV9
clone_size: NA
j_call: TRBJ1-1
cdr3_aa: CASSVAVGAPMNTEAFF

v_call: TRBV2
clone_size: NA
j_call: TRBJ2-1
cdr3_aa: CASSTQQSSYNEQFF

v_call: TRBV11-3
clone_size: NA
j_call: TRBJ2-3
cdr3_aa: CASSPGAGDITDTQYF

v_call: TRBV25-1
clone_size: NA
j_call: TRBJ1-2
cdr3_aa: CASSPGTGGLGYTF

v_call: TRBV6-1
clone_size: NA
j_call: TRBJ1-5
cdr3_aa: CASSAGQGRNQPQHF

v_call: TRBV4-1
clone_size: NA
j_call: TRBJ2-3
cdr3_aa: CASSQGQTRTDTQYF

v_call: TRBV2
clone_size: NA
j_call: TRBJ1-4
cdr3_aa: CASSEGQGRGGKLFF

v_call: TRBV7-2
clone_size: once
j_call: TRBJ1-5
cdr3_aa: CASSFKGAPFAPNQPQHF

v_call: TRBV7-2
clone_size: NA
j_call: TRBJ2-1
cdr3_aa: CASSSSGTSGGREQFF

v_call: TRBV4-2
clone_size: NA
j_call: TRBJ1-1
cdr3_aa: CASTQSGLDTEAFF

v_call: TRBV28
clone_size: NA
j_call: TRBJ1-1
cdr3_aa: CASSFGPGQGREAFF

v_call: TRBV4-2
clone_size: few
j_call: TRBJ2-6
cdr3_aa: CASSQDTSSGANVLTF

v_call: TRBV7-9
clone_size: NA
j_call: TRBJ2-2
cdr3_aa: CASSLVGLANTGELFF

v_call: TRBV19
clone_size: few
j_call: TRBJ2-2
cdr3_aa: CASSTLLAVTGELFF

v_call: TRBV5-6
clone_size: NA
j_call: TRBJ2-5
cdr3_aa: CASSLWGAGGVTQYF

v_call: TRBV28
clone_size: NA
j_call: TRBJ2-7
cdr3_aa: CASSRGAGRLYEQYF

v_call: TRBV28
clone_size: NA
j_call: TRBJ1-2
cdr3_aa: CASSRGWDYGYTF

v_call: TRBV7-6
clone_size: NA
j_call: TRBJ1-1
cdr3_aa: CASSLALGSNTEAFF

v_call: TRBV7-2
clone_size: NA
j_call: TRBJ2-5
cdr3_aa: CASSTSGGATETQYF

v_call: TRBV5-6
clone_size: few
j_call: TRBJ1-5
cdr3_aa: CASSLKGTGGYSNQPQHF

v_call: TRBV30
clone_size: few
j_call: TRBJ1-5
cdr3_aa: CAWSVIGGAQHF

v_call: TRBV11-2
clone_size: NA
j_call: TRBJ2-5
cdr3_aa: CASSLRSSGGPRTQYF

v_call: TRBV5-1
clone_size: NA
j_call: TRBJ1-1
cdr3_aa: CASSWRDVATEAFF

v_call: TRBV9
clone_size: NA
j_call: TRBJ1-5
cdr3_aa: CASSLQGKQPQHF

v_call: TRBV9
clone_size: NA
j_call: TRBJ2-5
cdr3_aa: CASSVDVTAQETQYF

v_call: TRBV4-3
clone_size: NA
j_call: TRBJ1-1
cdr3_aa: CASSQGVNTEAFF